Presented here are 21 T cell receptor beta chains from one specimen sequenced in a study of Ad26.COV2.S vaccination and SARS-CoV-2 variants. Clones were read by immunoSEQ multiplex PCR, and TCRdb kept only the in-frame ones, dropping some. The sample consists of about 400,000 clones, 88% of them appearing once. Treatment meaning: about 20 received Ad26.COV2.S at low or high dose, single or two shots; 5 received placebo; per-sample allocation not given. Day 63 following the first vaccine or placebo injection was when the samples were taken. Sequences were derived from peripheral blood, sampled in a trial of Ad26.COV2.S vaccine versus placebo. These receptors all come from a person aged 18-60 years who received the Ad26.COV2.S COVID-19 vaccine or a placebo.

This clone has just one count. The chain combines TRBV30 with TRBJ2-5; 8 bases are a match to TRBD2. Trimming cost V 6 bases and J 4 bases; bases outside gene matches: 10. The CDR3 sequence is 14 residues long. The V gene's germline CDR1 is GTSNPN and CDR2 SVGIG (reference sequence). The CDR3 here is CACTAGEGIETQYF. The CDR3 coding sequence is TGTGCCTGTACAGCGGGGGAAGGGATAGAGACCCAGTACTTC.

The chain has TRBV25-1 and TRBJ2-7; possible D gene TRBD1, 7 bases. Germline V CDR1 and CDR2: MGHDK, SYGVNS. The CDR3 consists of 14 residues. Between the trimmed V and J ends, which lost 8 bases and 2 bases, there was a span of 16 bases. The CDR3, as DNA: TGTGCCAGCGGGAAACAGGGGAGGACCTACGAGCAGTACTTC. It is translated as CASGKQGRTYEQYF.

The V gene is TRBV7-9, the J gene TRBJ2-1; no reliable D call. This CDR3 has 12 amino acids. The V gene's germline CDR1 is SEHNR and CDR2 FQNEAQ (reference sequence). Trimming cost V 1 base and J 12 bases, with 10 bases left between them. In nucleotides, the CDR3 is TGTGCCAGCAGCTTAGAACCGCCAACGCAGTTCTTC. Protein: CASSLEPPTQFF.

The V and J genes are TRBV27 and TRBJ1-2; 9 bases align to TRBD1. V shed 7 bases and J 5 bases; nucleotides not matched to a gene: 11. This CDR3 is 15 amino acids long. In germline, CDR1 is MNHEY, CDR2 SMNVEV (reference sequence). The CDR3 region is CASKFSATGGYGYTF. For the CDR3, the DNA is TGTGCCAGCAAGTTCTCGGCGACAGGGGGGTATGGCTACACCTTC.

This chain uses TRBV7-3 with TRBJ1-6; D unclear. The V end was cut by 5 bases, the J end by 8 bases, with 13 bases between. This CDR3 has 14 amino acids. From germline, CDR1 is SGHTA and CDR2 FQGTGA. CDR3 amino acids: CASSRGGRDSPLHF. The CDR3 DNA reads TGTGCCAGCAGCCGAGGCGGGAGGGATTCACCCCTCCACTTT.

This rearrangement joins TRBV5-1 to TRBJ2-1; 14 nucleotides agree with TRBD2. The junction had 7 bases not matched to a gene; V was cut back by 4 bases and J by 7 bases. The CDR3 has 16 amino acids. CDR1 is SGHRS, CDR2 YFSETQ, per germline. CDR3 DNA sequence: TGCGCCAGCAGCGCTAGGACTAGCGGGGGGCAAAATGAGCAGTTCTTC. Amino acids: CASSARTSGGQNEQFF.

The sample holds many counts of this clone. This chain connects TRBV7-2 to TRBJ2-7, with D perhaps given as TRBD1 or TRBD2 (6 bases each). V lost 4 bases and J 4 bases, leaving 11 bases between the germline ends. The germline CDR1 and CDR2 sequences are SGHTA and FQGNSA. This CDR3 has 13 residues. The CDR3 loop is CASSSRGPYEQYF. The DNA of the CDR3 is TGTGCCAGCAGCTCCCGGGGGCCTTACGAGCAGTACTTC.

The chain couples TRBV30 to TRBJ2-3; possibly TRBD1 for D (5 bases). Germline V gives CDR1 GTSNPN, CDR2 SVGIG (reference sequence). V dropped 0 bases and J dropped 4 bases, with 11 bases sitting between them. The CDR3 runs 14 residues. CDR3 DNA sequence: TGTGCCTGGAGTGTAGGGGCGGCCCCAGATACGCAGTATTTT. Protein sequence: CAWSVGAAPDTQYF.

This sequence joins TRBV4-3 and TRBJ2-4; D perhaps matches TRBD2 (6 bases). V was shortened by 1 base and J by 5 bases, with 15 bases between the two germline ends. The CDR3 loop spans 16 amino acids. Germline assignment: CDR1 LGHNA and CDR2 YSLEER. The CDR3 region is CASSQARDWAQNIQYF. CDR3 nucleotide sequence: TGCGCCAGCAGCCAAGCGCGGGACTGGGCACAAAACATTCAGTACTTC.

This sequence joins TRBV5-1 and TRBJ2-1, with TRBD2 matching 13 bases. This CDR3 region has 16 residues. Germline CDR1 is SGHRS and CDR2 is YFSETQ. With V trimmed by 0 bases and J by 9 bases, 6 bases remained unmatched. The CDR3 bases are TGCGCCAGCAGCTTGGGTACTAGCGGGGGGGCGGTTGAGCAGTTCTTC. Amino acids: CASSLGTSGGAVEQFF.

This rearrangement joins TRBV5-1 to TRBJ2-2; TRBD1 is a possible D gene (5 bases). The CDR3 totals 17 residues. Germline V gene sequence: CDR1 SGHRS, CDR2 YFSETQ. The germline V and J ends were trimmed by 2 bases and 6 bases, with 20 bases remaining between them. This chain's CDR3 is CASSFTGELRFSGELFF. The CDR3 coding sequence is TGCGCCAGCAGCTTTACAGGAGAACTACGGTTTTCCGGGGAGCTGTTTTTT. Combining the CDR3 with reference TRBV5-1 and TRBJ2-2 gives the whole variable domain KAGVTQTPRYLIKTRGQQVTLSCSPISGHRSVSWYQQTPGQGLQFLFEYFSETQRNKGNFPGRFSGRQFSNSRSEMNVSTLELGDSALYLCASSFTGELRFSGELFFGEGSRLTVL.

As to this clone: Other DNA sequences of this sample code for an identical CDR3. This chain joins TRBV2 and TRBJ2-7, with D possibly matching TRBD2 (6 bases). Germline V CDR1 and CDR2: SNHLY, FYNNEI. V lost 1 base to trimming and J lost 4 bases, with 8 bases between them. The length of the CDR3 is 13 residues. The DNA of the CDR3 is TGTGCCAGCAGTGAAGGGAGGGCATACGAGCAGTACTTC. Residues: CASSEGRAYEQYF.

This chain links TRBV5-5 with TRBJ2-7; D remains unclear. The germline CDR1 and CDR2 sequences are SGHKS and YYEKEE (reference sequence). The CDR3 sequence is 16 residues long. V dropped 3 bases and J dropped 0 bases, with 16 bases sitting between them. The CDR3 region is CASSWGRQKSSYEQYF. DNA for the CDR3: TGTGCCAGCAGCTGGGGTCGTCAGAAAAGCTCCTACGAGCAGTACTTC.

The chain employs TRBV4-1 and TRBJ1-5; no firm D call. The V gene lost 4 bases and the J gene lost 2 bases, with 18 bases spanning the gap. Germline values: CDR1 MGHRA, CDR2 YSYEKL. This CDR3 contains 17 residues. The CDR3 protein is CASSRYDDLIGNQPQHF. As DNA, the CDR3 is TGCGCCAGCAGCCGGTATGATGACCTTATCGGCAATCAGCCCCAGCATTTT.

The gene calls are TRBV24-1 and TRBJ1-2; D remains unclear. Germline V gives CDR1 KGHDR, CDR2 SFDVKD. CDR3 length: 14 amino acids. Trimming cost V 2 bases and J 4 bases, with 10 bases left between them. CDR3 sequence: CATSDSTVSYGYTF. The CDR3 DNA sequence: TGTGCCACCAGTGATTCAACGGTTTCCTATGGCTACACCTTC.

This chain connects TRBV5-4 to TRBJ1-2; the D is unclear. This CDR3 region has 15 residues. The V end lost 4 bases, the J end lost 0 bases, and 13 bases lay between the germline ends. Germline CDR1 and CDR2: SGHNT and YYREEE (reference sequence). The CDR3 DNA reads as TGTGCCAGCAGCCTTAGACACGAAACTAACTATGGCTACACCTTC. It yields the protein CASSLRHETNYGYTF.

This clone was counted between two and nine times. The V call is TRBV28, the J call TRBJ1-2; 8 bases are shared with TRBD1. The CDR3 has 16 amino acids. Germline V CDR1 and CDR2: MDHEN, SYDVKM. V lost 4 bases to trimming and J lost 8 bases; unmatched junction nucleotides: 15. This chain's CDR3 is CASSSHDRGGSKGYTF. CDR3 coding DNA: TGTGCCAGCAGTTCCCACGACAGGGGAGGTTCGAAAGGCTACACCTTC.

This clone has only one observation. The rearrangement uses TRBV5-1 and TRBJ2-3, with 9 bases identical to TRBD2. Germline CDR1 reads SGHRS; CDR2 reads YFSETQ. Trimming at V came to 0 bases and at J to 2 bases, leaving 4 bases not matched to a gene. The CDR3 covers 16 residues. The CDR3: CASSLVTSGHTDTQYF. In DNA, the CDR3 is TGCGCCAGCAGCTTGGTCACTAGCGGGCACACAGATACGCAGTATTTT. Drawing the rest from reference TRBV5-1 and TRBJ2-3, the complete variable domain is KAGVTQTPRYLIKTRGQQVTLSCSPISGHRSVSWYQQTPGQGLQFLFEYFSETQRNKGNFPGRFSGRQFSNSRSEMNVSTLELGDSALYLCASSLVTSGHTDTQYFGPGTRLTVL.

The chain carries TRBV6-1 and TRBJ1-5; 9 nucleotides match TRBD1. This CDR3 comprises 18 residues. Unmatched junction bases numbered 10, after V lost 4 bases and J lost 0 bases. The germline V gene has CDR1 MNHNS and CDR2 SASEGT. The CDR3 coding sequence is TGTGCCAGCAGTGGGGACAGGGTGGGGGGCTATAGCAATCAGCCCCAGCATTTT. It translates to CASSGDRVGGYSNQPQHF.

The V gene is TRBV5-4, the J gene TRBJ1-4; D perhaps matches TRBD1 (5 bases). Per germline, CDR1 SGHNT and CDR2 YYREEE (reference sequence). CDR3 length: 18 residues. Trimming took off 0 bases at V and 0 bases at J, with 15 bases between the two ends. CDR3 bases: TGTGCCAGCAGCTTGGCCGCAGGGTCCCTCTCAACTAATGAAAAACTGTTTTTT. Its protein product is CASSLAAGSLSTNEKLFF.

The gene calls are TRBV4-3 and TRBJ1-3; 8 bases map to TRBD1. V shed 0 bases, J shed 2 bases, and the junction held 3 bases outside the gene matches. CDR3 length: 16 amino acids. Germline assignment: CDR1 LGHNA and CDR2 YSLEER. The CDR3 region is CASSQDEQGAGNTIYF. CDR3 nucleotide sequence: TGCGCCAGCAGCCAAGATGAACAGGGGGCTGGAAACACCATATATTTT.